The rows below give T cell receptor beta chains drawn from one sample of a study of PD-L1 blockade in urothelial cancer. The assay was immunoSEQ multiplex PCR, and TCRdb's table has in-frame clones only and misses some. The sample includes 53,000 or so clones, more than 75% of them seen just once. Sequencing was performed on PBMCs, taken around atezolizumab (anti-PD-L1) treatment. Source of these receptors: a man between 60 and 75 years old with urothelial cancer. Each CDR3 is given with its conserved first and last residue. Fields, in order: V gene, clone size, D gene, J gene, CDR3 protein, CDR3 DNA. The D gene is left open where the match is weak. Only part of the rows carry a size: once, few, many, or a class if the clone is expanded.

v_gene: TRBV6-1
abundance: NA
d_gene: NA
j_gene: TRBJ1-4
CDR3aa: CASSGGAVGEKLFF
CDR3nt: TGTGCCAGCAGTGGCGGGGCAGTGGGTGAAAAACTGTTTTTT

v_gene: TRBV7-4
abundance: few
d_gene: NA
j_gene: TRBJ1-2
CDR3aa: CASSLSLRGANYGYTF
CDR3nt: TGTGCCAGCAGCTTATCGCTCAGGGGCGCTAACTATGGCTACACCTTC

v_gene: TRBV30
abundance: NA
d_gene: TRBD1
j_gene: TRBJ2-7
CDR3aa: CAWQGAYEQYF
CDR3nt: TGTGCCTGGCAGGGGGCCTACGAGCAGTACTTC

v_gene: TRBV28
abundance: NA
d_gene: NA
j_gene: TRBJ1-1
CDR3aa: CASSSRGVREAFF
CDR3nt: TGTGCCAGCAGTTCCAGGGGAGTAAGGGAAGCTTTCTTT

v_gene: TRBV5-1
abundance: NA
d_gene: NA
j_gene: TRBJ2-5
CDR3aa: CASSSGGEETQYF
CDR3nt: TGCGCCAGCAGCTCGGGGGGCGAAGAGACCCAGTACTTC

v_gene: TRBV19
abundance: NA
d_gene: TRBD2
j_gene: TRBJ2-2
CDR3aa: CASRPWGGGAAGELFF
CDR3nt: TGTGCCAGTAGGCCCTGGGGCGGGGGTGCCGCCGGGGAGCTGTTTTTT

v_gene: TRBV2
abundance: NA
d_gene: NA
j_gene: TRBJ2-3
CDR3aa: CASSERDSSTDTQYF
CDR3nt: TGTGCCAGCAGTGAACGAGATTCTAGCACAGATACGCAGTATTTT

v_gene: TRBV6-6
abundance: NA
d_gene: NA
j_gene: TRBJ1-2
CDR3aa: CAISQVYGYTF
CDR3nt: TGTGCCATCTCACAGGTTTATGGCTACACCTTC

v_gene: TRBV7-2
abundance: NA
d_gene: NA
j_gene: TRBJ2-3
CDR3aa: CASSLALANTQYF
CDR3nt: TGTGCCAGCAGCTTAGCCCTTGCTAATACGCAGTATTTT

v_gene: TRBV11-3
abundance: once
d_gene: NA
j_gene: TRBJ2-5
CDR3aa: CASSVDSGQETQYF
CDR3nt: TGTGCCAGCAGTGTGGACAGTGGACAAGAGACCCAGTACTTC

v_gene: TRBV5-1
abundance: NA
d_gene: TRBD1
j_gene: TRBJ2-1
CDR3aa: CASSLEGRQGAAGQQFF
CDR3nt: TGCGCCAGCAGCTTGGAGGGTAGGCAGGGGGCGGCGGGACAGCAGTTCTTC

v_gene: TRBV5-1
abundance: once
d_gene: TRBD1
j_gene: TRBJ2-2
CDR3aa: CASSFYRGSDTGELFF
CDR3nt: TGCGCCAGCAGCTTTTACAGGGGATCCGACACCGGGGAGCTGTTTTTT

v_gene: TRBV5-1
abundance: few
d_gene: NA
j_gene: TRBJ2-5
CDR3aa: CASSFERGLEETQYF
CDR3nt: TGCGCCAGCAGCTTCGAAAGAGGCCTAGAGGAGACCCAGTACTTC

v_gene: TRBV15
abundance: NA
d_gene: NA
j_gene: TRBJ1-3
CDR3aa: CATSRDFNSGNTIYF
CDR3nt: TGTGCCACCAGCAGAGATTTCAACTCTGGAAACACCATATATTTT

v_gene: TRBV5-1
abundance: NA
d_gene: TRBD2
j_gene: TRBJ2-7
CDR3aa: CASSLTSGSYEQYF
CDR3nt: TGCGCCAGCAGCTTGACTAGCGGGAGCTACGAGCAGTACTTC

v_gene: TRBV5-4
abundance: NA
d_gene: TRBD2
j_gene: TRBJ2-1
CDR3aa: CASSGTSYNEQFF
CDR3nt: TGTGCCAGCAGCGGGACTAGTTACAATGAGCAGTTCTTC

v_gene: TRBV7-3
abundance: NA
d_gene: NA
j_gene: TRBJ2-2
CDR3aa: CASSLTASAFTGELFF
CDR3nt: TGTGCCAGCAGCTTAACCGCTAGCGCCTTCACCGGGGAGCTGTTTTTT

v_gene: TRBV7-9
abundance: few
d_gene: NA
j_gene: TRBJ1-1
CDR3aa: CASSSDVGGRTEAFF
CDR3nt: TGTGCCAGCAGCTCTGACGTGGGGGGACGAACTGAAGCTTTCTTT

v_gene: TRBV30
abundance: NA
d_gene: NA
j_gene: TRBJ1-5
CDR3aa: CAWSDGPGDPPQHF
CDR3nt: TGTGCCTGGAGTGACGGGCCCGGGGATCCGCCCCAGCATTTT

v_gene: TRBV2
abundance: few
d_gene: TRBD1
j_gene: TRBJ1-6
CDR3aa: CASSRGLSRSPLHF
CDR3nt: TGTGCCAGCAGCAGGGGGCTCTCTCGTTCACCCCTCCACTTT

v_gene: TRBV12-1
abundance: NA
d_gene: NA
j_gene: TRBJ1-1
CDR3aa: CATTTFRGRMNTEAFF
CDR3nt: TGTGCCACCACCACTTTCCGGGGTAGAATGAACACTGAAGCTTTCTTT

v_gene: TRBV5-1
abundance: NA
d_gene: NA
j_gene: TRBJ1-6
CDR3aa: CASSLPTGKSSYNSPLHF
CDR3nt: TGCGCCAGCAGCTTGCCAACAGGGAAAAGCTCCTATAATTCACCCCTCCACTTT

v_gene: TRBV9
abundance: NA
d_gene: NA
j_gene: TRBJ2-3
CDR3aa: CASSVVSSGTDTQYF
CDR3nt: TGTGCCAGCAGCGTAGTGTCTAGCGGCACAGATACGCAGTATTTT

v_gene: TRBV18
abundance: NA
d_gene: NA
j_gene: TRBJ1-1
CDR3aa: CASSPLAESRAADTEAFF
CDR3nt: TGTGCCAGCTCACCTCTAGCCGAATCTAGAGCCGCGGACACTGAAGCTTTCTTT

v_gene: TRBV6-6
abundance: few
d_gene: NA
j_gene: TRBJ2-7
CDR3aa: CASSYDYITAKEQYF
CDR3nt: TGTGCCAGCAGTTACGACTACATCACAGCGAAGGAGCAGTACTTC

v_gene: TRBV9
abundance: NA
d_gene: NA
j_gene: TRBJ1-5
CDR3aa: CASSGGLPNQPQHF
CDR3nt: TGTGCCAGCAGCGGGGGGCTGCCCAATCAGCCCCAGCATTTT

v_gene: TRBV10-1
abundance: few
d_gene: TRBD1
j_gene: TRBJ2-7
CDR3aa: CASNRDSSYEQYF
CDR3nt: TGCGCCAGCAACAGGGACAGCTCCTACGAGCAGTACTTC

v_gene: TRBV6-5
abundance: NA
d_gene: NA
j_gene: TRBJ2-4
CDR3aa: CASSYRVDGAKNIQYF
CDR3nt: TGTGCCAGCAGTTACCGGGTTGATGGGGCCAAAAACATTCAGTACTTC

v_gene: TRBV7-9
abundance: NA
d_gene: NA
j_gene: TRBJ1-1
CDR3aa: CASQDSEAFF
CDR3nt: TGTGCCAGCCAGGACAGTGAAGCTTTCTTT

v_gene: TRBV4-3
abundance: NA
d_gene: NA
j_gene: TRBJ2-7
CDR3aa: CASSQEGGWGSYEQYF
CDR3nt: TGCGCCAGCAGCCAGGAGGGCGGATGGGGCTCCTACGAGCAGTACTTC

v_gene: TRBV15
abundance: NA
d_gene: NA
j_gene: TRBJ1-2
CDR3aa: CATSRYYGYTF
CDR3nt: TGTGCCACCAGCAGATATTATGGCTACACCTTC

v_gene: TRBV7-3
abundance: NA
d_gene: TRBD2
j_gene: TRBJ2-5
CDR3aa: CASSLSSSGRWQETQYF
CDR3nt: TGTGCCAGCAGCTTGTCGTCTAGCGGGAGGTGGCAAGAGACCCAGTACTTC

v_gene: TRBV2
abundance: NA
d_gene: TRBD1
j_gene: TRBJ1-2
CDR3aa: CASTSGGPGGYTF
CDR3nt: TGTGCCAGCACTTCAGGGGGGCCTGGAGGCTACACCTTC

v_gene: TRBV7-9
abundance: NA
d_gene: NA
j_gene: TRBJ2-7
CDR3aa: CASSLTGTYEQYF
CDR3nt: TGTGCCAGCAGCTTAACAGGGACCTACGAGCAGTACTTC

v_gene: TRBV6-5
abundance: NA
d_gene: TRBD1
j_gene: TRBJ2-7
CDR3aa: CASSSTGTGKNYEQYF
CDR3nt: TGTGCCAGCAGTTCGACTGGGACAGGGAAAAACTACGAGCAGTACTTC

v_gene: TRBV7-2
abundance: NA
d_gene: TRBD1
j_gene: TRBJ1-2
CDR3aa: CASSFGTVYGYTF
CDR3nt: TGTGCCAGCAGCTTCGGGACAGTCTATGGCTACACCTTC

v_gene: TRBV10-3
abundance: NA
d_gene: NA
j_gene: TRBJ2-1
CDR3aa: CAMAGRLAYNEQFF
CDR3nt: TGTGCCATGGCGGGGCGACTAGCCTACAATGAGCAGTTCTTC

v_gene: TRBV6-5
abundance: NA
d_gene: TRBD2
j_gene: TRBJ2-4
CDR3aa: CASSLAGGPKNIQYF
CDR3nt: TGTGCCAGCAGCCTAGCGGGGGGGCCCAAAAACATTCAGTACTTC

v_gene: TRBV19
abundance: NA
d_gene: NA
j_gene: TRBJ2-6
CDR3aa: CASSAGPASGANVLTF
CDR3nt: TGTGCCAGTAGTGCAGGGCCAGCCTCTGGGGCCAACGTCCTGACTTTC

v_gene: TRBV7-2
abundance: NA
d_gene: NA
j_gene: TRBJ2-7
CDR3aa: CASSLGLDLGLGEQYF
CDR3nt: TGTGCCAGCAGCTTAGGACTAGATCTGGGGCTCGGCGAGCAGTACTTC

v_gene: TRBV25-1
abundance: NA
d_gene: TRBD2
j_gene: TRBJ2-4
CDR3aa: CASSGRERGGAKNIQYF
CDR3nt: TGTGCCAGCAGTGGACGAGAGCGGGGGGGAGCCAAAAACATTCAGTACTTC

v_gene: TRBV9
abundance: NA
d_gene: NA
j_gene: TRBJ2-7
CDR3aa: CASSVLRPYEQYF
CDR3nt: TGTGCCAGCAGCGTCCTGCGCCCGTACGAGCAGTACTTC

v_gene: TRBV19
abundance: NA
d_gene: NA
j_gene: TRBJ1-5
CDR3aa: CASSIRAGNQPQHF
CDR3nt: TGTGCCAGTAGCATAAGGGCGGGTAATCAGCCCCAGCATTTT

v_gene: TRBV27
abundance: few
d_gene: NA
j_gene: TRBJ1-2
CDR3aa: CASGYSSANYGYTF
CDR3nt: TGTGCCAGCGGGTACAGCTCAGCTAACTATGGCTACACCTTC